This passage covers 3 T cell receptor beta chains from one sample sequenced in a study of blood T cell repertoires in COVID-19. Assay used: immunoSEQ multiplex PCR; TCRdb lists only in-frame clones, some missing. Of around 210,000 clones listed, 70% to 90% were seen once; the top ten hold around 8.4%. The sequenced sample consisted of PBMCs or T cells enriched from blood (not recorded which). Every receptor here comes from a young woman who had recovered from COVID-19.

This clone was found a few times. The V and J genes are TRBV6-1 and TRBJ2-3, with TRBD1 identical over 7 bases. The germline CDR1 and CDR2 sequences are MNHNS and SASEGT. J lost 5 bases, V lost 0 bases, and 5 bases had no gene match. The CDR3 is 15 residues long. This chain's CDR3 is CASSEALSGGDTQYF. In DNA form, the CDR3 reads TGTGCCAGCAGTGAAGCGCTTTCAGGGGGAGATACGCAGTATTTT.

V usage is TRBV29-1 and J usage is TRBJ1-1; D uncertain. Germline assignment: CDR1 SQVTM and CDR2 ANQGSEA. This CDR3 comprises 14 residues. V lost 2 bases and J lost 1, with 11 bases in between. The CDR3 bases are TGCAGCGTTGAAAGTGGGCGGGCGAACACTGAAGCTTTCTTT. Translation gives CSVESGRANTEAFF. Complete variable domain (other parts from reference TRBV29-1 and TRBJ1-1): SAVISQKPSRDICQRGTSLTIQCQVDSQVTMMFWYRQQPGQSLTLIATANQGSEATYESGFVIDKFPISRPNLTFSTLTVSNMSPEDSSIYLCSVESGRANTEAFFGQGTRLTVV.

The CDR3 spells CASSLEAAPGGITGELFF. CDR3 nucleotides: TGTGCCAGCAGCTTAGAAGCCGCTCCCGGGGGGATCACCGGGGAGCTGTTTTTT. V and J are TRBV7-6 and TRBJ2-2; TRBD2 aligns across 7 bases. This CDR3 has 18 residues. Germline CDR1 reads SGHVS; CDR2 reads FNYEAQ. Trimming at V came to 1 base and at J to 4 bases, leaving 12 bases not matched to a gene.